The 13 T cell receptor beta chains reported below all come from one sample, sequenced in a study of PD-1 blockade in classical Hodgkin lymphoma. TCRdb's copy holds only in-frame clones and misses some; the assay was immunoSEQ multiplex PCR. In the table there are 15,000 to 16,000 clones, approximately 80% of which are singletons. Relapses following autologous stem cell transplantation were seen in all patients, with brentuximab vedotin exposure varying. Material: peripheral blood mononuclear cells (PBMCs), obtained before the second cycle of nivolumab. All receptors come from a human donor with classical Hodgkin lymphoma.

This chain links TRBV7-9 with TRBJ1-6; 7 nucleotides align to TRBD1. This CDR3 spans 13 amino acids. Losses at the gene ends were 9 bases for V and 7 bases for J; bases not matched to a gene: 6. Per the germline V gene, CDR1 is SEHNR and CDR2 is FQNEAQ (reference sequence). This chain's CDR3 is CASQGVLNSPLHF. For the CDR3, the DNA is TGTGCCAGTCAGGGGGTTCTGAATTCACCCCTCCACTTT.

V gene TRBV7-6 combines with J gene TRBJ2-5, with TRBD1 identical over 7 bases. Germline lookup yields CDR1 SGHVS and CDR2 FNYEAQ. V shed 6 bases and J 3 bases; nucleotides not matched to a gene: 4. This CDR3 region has 13 residues. CDR3 protein: CASRITGEETQYF. The CDR3 nucleotides are TGTGCCAGCAGGATAACAGGGGAAGAGACCCAGTACTTC.

The V and J genes are TRBV6-5 and TRBJ1-3; D is perhaps TRBD1 (6 bases). With 5 bases removed from V and 0 bases from J, the gap between germline ends came to 8 bases. The CDR3 runs to 14 residues. CDR1 is MNHEY and CDR2 is SVGAGI in the germline V gene. The CDR3: CASSRQVSGNTIYF. CDR3 coding DNA: TGTGCCAGCAGTCGACAGGTCTCTGGAAACACCATATATTTT.

The rearrangement uses TRBV18 and TRBJ2-5; 7 nucleotides agree with TRBD2. The germline V gene has CDR1 KGHSH and CDR2 LQKENI. The CDR3 has 15 amino acids. Unmatched junction bases numbered 10, after V lost 5 bases and J lost 4 bases. The CDR3 loop reads CASSAGPGGRETQYF. The CDR3 region has the DNA TGTGCCAGCTCAGCCGGTCCAGGCGGGAGAGAGACCCAGTACTTC.

The J gene is TRBJ2-7, the V gene TRBV30, with a tentative D call TRBD2 (6 bases). The CDR3 covers 15 residues. V was trimmed by 2 bases and J by 1 base, leaving 15 bases between them. Germline lookup yields CDR1 GTSNPN and CDR2 SVGIG (reference sequence). CDR3 DNA sequence: TGTGCCTGGAGTCCCCTACTAGCATGGTCCTACGAGCAGTACTTC. Protein product: CAWSPLLAWSYEQYF.

The chain employs TRBV7-9 and TRBJ1-2; 9 bases are a match to TRBD1. The junction had 5 bases not matched to a gene; V was cut back by 1 base and J by 8 bases. Germline lookup yields CDR1 SEHNR and CDR2 FQNEAQ (reference sequence). There are 14 residues in the CDR3. The CDR3 bases are TGTGCCAGCAGCTTAGTTACAGGGGGCGTAGGCTACACCTTC. It is translated as CASSLVTGGVGYTF.

The rearrangement links TRBV2 to TRBJ2-1; TRBD1 aligns across 7 bases. Trimming at V came to 10 bases and at J to 4 bases, leaving 10 bases not matched to a gene. This CDR3 has 14 amino acids. From germline, CDR1 is SNHLY and CDR2 FYNNEI. This CDR3 reads CATLPTGPYNEQFF. CDR3 bases: TGTGCCACCCTTCCGACAGGGCCTTACAATGAGCAGTTCTTC.

V is TRBV5-6 and J is TRBJ2-6; perhaps TRBD2 as D (5 bases). Trimming stripped 0 bases from V and 4 bases from J, with 11 bases between. The CDR3 has 16 amino acids. Germline CDR1 is SGHDT and CDR2 is YYEEEE. CDR3 bases: TGTGCCAGCAGCTTGGCGGGGTCTAGAGGGGCCAACGTCCTGACTTTC. Translated: CASSLAGSRGANVLTF.

The rearrangement joins TRBV2 to TRBJ2-5; 8 bases are a match to TRBD1. Losses at the gene ends were 5 bases for V and 5 bases for J; bases not matched to a gene: 13. The germline V gene has CDR1 SNHLY and CDR2 FYNNEI. The CDR3 contains 16 residues. DNA for the CDR3: TGTGCCAGCAGTCAAGATCCAAGGACAGGGTGGGAGACCCAGTACTTC. Amino acids: CASSQDPRTGWETQYF. The complete variable domain, with remaining parts taken from reference TRBV2 and TRBJ2-5, reads EPEVTQTPSHQVTQMGQEVILRCVPISNHLYFYWYRQILGQKVEFLVSFYNNEISEKSEIFDDQFSVERPDGSNFTLKIRSTKLEDSAMYFCASSQDPRTGWETQYFGPGTRLLVL.

The V call is TRBV19, the J call TRBJ2-6, with D uncertain. The CDR3 sequence is 15 residues long. Trimming took 0 bases from V and 4 from J, leaving 7 bases between them. CDR1 is LNHDA and CDR2 is SQIVND in the germline V gene (reference sequence). The CDR3 DNA reads TGTGCCAGTAGTATAGATCTGGGGGGGGCCAACGTCCTGACTTTC. Protein sequence: CASSIDLGGANVLTF.

The chain has TRBV6-1 and TRBJ1-4; D is possibly TRBD1 (6 bases). CDR1 is MNHNS, CDR2 SASEGT, per germline. Trimming removed 6 bases at V and 8 bases at J, with 13 bases between. The CDR3 totals 13 residues. The chain's CDR3 is CASRRGGWEKLFF. The CDR3 bases are TGTGCCAGCAGAAGGGGGGGTTGGGAAAAACTGTTTTTT.

The CDR3 sequence is CASSLRDPRDNEQFF. The CDR3 DNA is TGCGCCAGCAGCTTGAGGGATCCCAGGGACAATGAGCAGTTCTTC. The chain combines TRBV5-1 with TRBJ2-1, with D perhaps matching TRBD1 (5 bases). V lost 1 base to trimming and J lost 5 bases, with 13 bases between them. This CDR3 contains 15 residues. CDR1 is SGHRS and CDR2 is YFSETQ in the germline V gene. Based on the CDR3 plus reference TRBV5-1 and TRBJ2-1, the full variable domain is KAGVTQTPRYLIKTRGQQVTLSCSPISGHRSVSWYQQTPGQGLQFLFEYFSETQRNKGNFPGRFSGRQFSNSRSEMNVSTLELGDSALYLCASSLRDPRDNEQFFGPGTRLTVL.

The rearrangement uses TRBV14 and TRBJ2-5; D is undetermined. This CDR3 comprises 13 residues. Trimming took off 2 bases at V and 2 bases at J, with 6 bases between the two ends. Germline values: CDR1 SGHDN, CDR2 FVKESK. CDR3 in DNA: TGTGCCAGCAGCCAAAACTCACAAGAGACCCAGTACTTC. Translated, it gives CASSQNSQETQYF.